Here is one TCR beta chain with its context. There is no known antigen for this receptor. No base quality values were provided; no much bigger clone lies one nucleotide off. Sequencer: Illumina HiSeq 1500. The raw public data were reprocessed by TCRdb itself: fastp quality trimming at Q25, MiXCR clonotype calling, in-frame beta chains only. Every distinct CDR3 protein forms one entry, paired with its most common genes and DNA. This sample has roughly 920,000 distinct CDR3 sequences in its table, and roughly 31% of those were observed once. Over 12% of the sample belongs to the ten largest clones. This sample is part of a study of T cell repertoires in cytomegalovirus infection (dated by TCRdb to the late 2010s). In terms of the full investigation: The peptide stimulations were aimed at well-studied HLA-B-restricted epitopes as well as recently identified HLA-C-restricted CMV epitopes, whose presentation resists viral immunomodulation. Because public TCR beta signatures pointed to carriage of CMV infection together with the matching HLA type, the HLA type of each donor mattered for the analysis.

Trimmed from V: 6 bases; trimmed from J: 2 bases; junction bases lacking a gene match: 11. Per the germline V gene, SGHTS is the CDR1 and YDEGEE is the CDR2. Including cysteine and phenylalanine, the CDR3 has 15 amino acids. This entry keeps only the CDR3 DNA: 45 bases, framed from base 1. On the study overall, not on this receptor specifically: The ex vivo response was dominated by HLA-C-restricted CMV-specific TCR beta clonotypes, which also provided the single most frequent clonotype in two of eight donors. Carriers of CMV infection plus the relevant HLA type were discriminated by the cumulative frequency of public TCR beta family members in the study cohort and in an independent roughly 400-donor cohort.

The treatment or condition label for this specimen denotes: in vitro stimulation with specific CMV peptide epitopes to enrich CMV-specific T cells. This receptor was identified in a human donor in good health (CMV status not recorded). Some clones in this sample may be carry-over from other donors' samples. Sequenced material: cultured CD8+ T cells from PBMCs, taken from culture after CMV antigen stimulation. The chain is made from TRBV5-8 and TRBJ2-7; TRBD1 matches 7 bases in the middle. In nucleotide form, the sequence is TGTGCCAGCAACCGACACCGACAGGGTACCTACGAGCAGTACTTC. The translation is CASNRHRQGTYEQYF.